The rows below give T cell receptor beta chains drawn from one sample of a study of T cell changes during pregnancy in multiple sclerosis. Produced via immunoSEQ multiplex PCR; TCRdb's table is partial and in-frame only. The profile shows around 99,000 clones, roughly 92% of them singletons. The specimen was peripheral blood, collected in the first trimester of pregnancy. The receptors here all came from a female donor with multiple sclerosis, enrolled in a pregnancy study. The CDR3 runs from the conserved cysteine through the conserved F or W. A D gene is named only where the DNA matches it firmly. Clone size, where shown, is once, few, many, or a class for clones that have expanded.

>TRBJ2-2|TRBD2|13|once|TRBV29-1
TGCAGCGTTAGCGGGAGTTACACCGGGGAGCTGTTTTTT
CSVSGSYTGELFF
>TRBJ2-5|NA|13|NA|TRBV7-2
TGTGCCAGCAGCTTACCGTTAGCGGAGACCCAGTACTTC
CASSLPLAETQYF
>TRBJ2-7|NA|15|once|TRBV6-5
TGTGCCAGCAGTTACTCGTTCGGGAAATCCTACGAGCAGTACTTC
CASSYSFGKSYEQYF
>TRBJ1-5|NA|15|NA|TRBV6-6
TGTGCCAGCAGTTACCTGGGACAACGGGATCAGCCCCAGCATTTT
CASSYLGQRDQPQHF
>TRBJ2-5|TRBD1|16|NA|TRBV27
TGTGCCAGCAGTTTAACAGGGGGACTTTACCAAGAGACCCAGTACTTC
CASSLTGGLYQETQYF
>TRBJ1-1|NA|15|few|TRBV5-1
TGCGCCAGCAGCTTGGGAGGTCGGGGGAACACTGAAGCTTTCTTT
CASSLGGRGNTEAFF
>TRBJ2-7|TRBD2|14|NA|TRBV6-1
TGTGCCAGCGCCGGACTAGCGGGAGGAGTTGAGCAGTACTTC
CASAGLAGGVEQYF
>TRBJ1-5|NA|12|NA|TRBV28
TGTGCCAGCACCCAGGGGCGTCAGCCCCAGCATTTT
CASTQGRQPQHF
>TRBJ2-7|NA|16|NA|TRBV4-3
TGCGCCAGCAGCCAAGGGGCGAGGGTCCCCCGGTACGAGCAGTACTTC
CASSQGARVPRYEQYF
>TRBJ2-1|NA|15|NA|TRBV11-3
TGTGCCAGCAGCTACTCTCTTACGGGAACGAATGAGCAGTTCTTC
CASSYSLTGTNEQFF
>TRBJ2-1|TRBD1|14|NA|TRBV27
TGTGCCAGCAGTCCGTGGACAGGGGGTAATGAGCAGTTCTTC
CASSPWTGGNEQFF
>TRBJ2-7|NA|14|NA|TRBV7-9
TGTGCCAGCAGCTTTCCAGGGGTCGGCTACGAGCAGTACTTC
CASSFPGVGYEQYF
>TRBJ2-7|NA|17|NA|TRBV7-2
TGTGCCAGCAGCTCAGGGGTCCGTGGGGGAGGGCCCGTCGAGCAGTACTTC
CASSSGVRGGGPVEQYF
>TRBJ2-3|NA|12|NA|TRBV9
TGTGCCAGCAGCCCCAACGGAGATACGCAGTATTTT
CASSPNGDTQYF
>TRBJ1-2|TRBD1|16|NA|TRBV5-6
TGTGCCAGCAGCTTCGAAAGGGACAGGGGCCTCTATGGCTACACCTTC
CASSFERDRGLYGYTF
>TRBJ2-7|TRBD1|14|NA|TRBV5-5
TGTGCCAGCAGCCTGGGACAGACCCTGACAGAGCAGTACTTC
CASSLGQTLTEQYF
>TRBJ2-5|NA|13|NA|TRBV7-2
TGTGCCAGCAGACAGTTCGGCCAAGAGACCCAGTACTTC
CASRQFGQETQYF
>TRBJ2-5|TRBD2|15|NA|TRBV28
TGTGCCAGCAGTTTTCCGGGGGGGGGCCAAGAGACCCAGTACTTC
CASSFPGGGQETQYF
>TRBJ2-1|TRBD2|16|once|TRBV13
TGTGCCAGCAGCTTAGTGCGGACTAGCGGGAACAATGAGCAGTTCTTC
CASSLVRTSGNNEQFF
>TRBJ2-7|NA|12|NA|TRBV10-3
TGTGCCATCAGTGAACAGGCCTACGAGCAGTACTTC
CAISEQAYEQYF
>TRBJ1-4|NA|13|NA|TRBV9
TGTGCCAGCAGCGAAGGAGGGGCGGGAAAACTGTTTTTT
CASSEGGAGKLFF
>TRBJ1-4|NA|14|NA|TRBV5-1
TGCGCCAGCAGCTTGTCTGGCAATAATGAAAAACTGTTTTTT
CASSLSGNNEKLFF
>TRBJ1-5|NA|13|NA|TRBV6-6
TGTGCCAGCAGTTCCCAGAGCAATCAGCCCCAGCATTTT
CASSSQSNQPQHF
>TRBJ2-7|TRBD2|15|NA|TRBV5-1
TGCGCCAGCAGCTTGGGAACTAGCGGGACCTACGAGCAGTACTTC
CASSLGTSGTYEQYF
>TRBJ2-7|TRBD1|16|NA|TRBV7-9
TGTGCCAGCAGCCCCACGGGAACAGGGGGCTCCTACGAGCAGTACTTC
CASSPTGTGGSYEQYF
>TRBJ2-6|NA|15|NA|TRBV7-2
TGTGCCAGCAGCTACCTGAGCTCTGGGGCCAACGTCCTGACTTTC
CASSYLSSGANVLTF
>TRBJ1-1|NA|13|NA|TRBV6-1
TGTGCCAGCAGCCTTCCAGGTACCACTGAAGCTTTCTTT
CASSLPGTTEAFF
>TRBJ1-2|NA|11|NA|TRBV20-1
TGCAGTGCTACGGGGGATAACCTCTACACCTTC
CSATGDNLYTF
>TRBJ2-5|TRBD2|15|NA|TRBV6-5
TGTGCCAGCAGTGTACTAGCGGGAGATGGAGAGACCCAGTACTTC
CASSVLAGDGETQYF